This TCR beta chain was identified in a study of control samples from healthy donors and cancer patients. This clone was detected a few times. Assay used: immunoSEQ multiplex PCR; TCRdb lists only in-frame clones, some missing. Of 150,000 to 200,000 clones in the sample, 70% to 90% were seen once. This CDR3 has 15 residues. Germline CDR1 reads SNHLY; CDR2 reads FYNNEI. V lost 3 bases to trimming and J lost 0 bases, with 6 bases between them. V and J are TRBV2 and TRBJ2-6; D gene ambiguous. This sequence originates from a young woman in good health. Sequenced sample: blood. The CDR3 region has the DNA TGTGCCAGCAGTGATCGAGTCTCTGGGGCCAACGTCCTGACTTTC. It is translated as CASSDRVSGANVLTF.